This T cell receptor (beta chain) is from a study of graft-versus-host responses after intestinal transplantation. Study-level background: Each patient got anti-thymocyte globulin induction, then tacrolimus and steroids for two to four years.

Study results and caveats: Recipient marrow held GvH clones, some first seen in ileum or blood.

The CDR3 is made up of 16 amino acids. V shed 1 base and J 2 bases; nucleotides not matched to a gene: 8. Per germline, CDR1 SGHDT and CDR2 YYEEEE. Assay: immunoSEQ multiplex PCR; the TCRdb copy retains only in-frame clones and omits some. Of about 25,000 clones in the sample, 40% were seen once. Cell sorting after the reaction yielded proliferating CFSE-low CD3+CD4+ and CD3+CD8+ responders. This specimen was alloreactive CD4+ T cells from a mixed lymphocyte reaction culture, taken before intestinal transplant. Documented subset: CFSE-low proliferating T cells sorted from approximately six-day pre-transplant mixed lymphocyte reaction (GvH or HvG direction). The receptor was derived from a human patient who received an intestinal transplant. The chain carries TRBV5-6 and TRBJ1-2; 7 bases agree with TRBD1. As DNA, the CDR3 is TGTGCCAGCAGCTTGCTACCGCGGACAGGAAACTATGGCTACACCTTC. Protein sequence: CASSLLPRTGNYGYTF.